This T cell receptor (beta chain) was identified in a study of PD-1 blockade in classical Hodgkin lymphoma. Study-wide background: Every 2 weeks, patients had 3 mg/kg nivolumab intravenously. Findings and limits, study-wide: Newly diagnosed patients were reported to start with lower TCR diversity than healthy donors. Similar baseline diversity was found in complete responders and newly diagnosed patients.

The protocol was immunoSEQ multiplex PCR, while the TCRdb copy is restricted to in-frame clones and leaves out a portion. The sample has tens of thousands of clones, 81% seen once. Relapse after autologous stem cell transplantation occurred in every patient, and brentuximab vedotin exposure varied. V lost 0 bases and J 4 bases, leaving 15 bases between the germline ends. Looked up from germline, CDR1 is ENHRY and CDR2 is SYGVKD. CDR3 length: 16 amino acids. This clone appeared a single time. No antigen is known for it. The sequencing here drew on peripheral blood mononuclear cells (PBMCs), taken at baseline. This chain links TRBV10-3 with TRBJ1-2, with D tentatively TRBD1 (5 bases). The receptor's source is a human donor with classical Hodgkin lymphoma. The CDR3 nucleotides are TGTGCCATCAGTGAGTCGAGGGGCTTAGAGGGCTATGGCTACACCTTC. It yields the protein CAISESRGLEGYGYTF.